The 8 T cell receptor beta chains below all came from one sample that was sequenced in a study of T cells in localized non-small cell lung cancer. This table comes from immunoSEQ multiplex PCR, and its TCRdb copy is limited to in-frame clones, with some not included. The profile shows around 39,000 clones, 80% to 90% of them singletons. Sequencing was performed on peripheral blood, taken before any cancer treatment. The receptor source for this set is a woman aged 35-75 years with stage I lung adenocarcinoma.

The CDR3 region is CASSLGGQDNQPQHF. The DNA for the CDR3 is TGTGCCAGCAGCTTGGGGGGACAGGATAATCAGCCCCAGCATTTT. This rearrangement joins TRBV5-4 to TRBJ1-5, with 8 bases fitting TRBD1. There are 15 residues in the CDR3. Germline lookup yields CDR1 SGHNT and CDR2 YYREEE (reference sequence). With V trimmed by 0 bases and J by 4 bases, 3 bases remained unmatched.

This sequence joins TRBV5-8 and TRBJ1-5, with D hard to call. From germline, CDR1 is SGHTS and CDR2 YDEGEE. The CDR3 is made up of 15 amino acids. Trimming pared 0 bases from V and 1 base from J, leaving 8 bases between. The CDR3 region is CASSLEMGSNQPQHF. In nucleotides, the CDR3 is TGTGCCAGCAGCTTGGAAATGGGAAGCAATCAGCCCCAGCATTTT.

The J gene is TRBJ2-7, the V gene TRBV7-2, with D unresolved. CDR1 and CDR2 (germline): SGHTA, FQGNSA. V was shortened by 3 bases and J by 2 bases, with 14 bases between the two germline ends. The CDR3 totals 15 residues. The CDR3 DNA sequence: TGTGCCAGCAGCTTTAACCTGGTAGGGACCTACGAGCAGTACTTC. Amino acid sequence: CASSFNLVGTYEQYF. The entire variable domain, with the rest obtained from reference TRBV7-2 and TRBJ2-7, is as follows: GAGVSQSPSNKVTEKGKDVELRCDPISGHTALYWYRQSLGQGLEFLIYFQGNSAPDKSGLPSDRFSAERTGGSVSTLTIQRTQQEDSAVYLCASSFNLVGTYEQYFGPGTRLTVT.

The CDR3 is CASSPLGGSDQPQHF. The CDR3 coding sequence is TGTGCCAGCTCTCCTCTCGGGGGTAGTGATCAGCCCCAGCATTTT. The chain has TRBV18 and TRBJ1-5, with a tentative D call TRBD1 (5 bases). Per the germline V gene, CDR1 is KGHSH and CDR2 is LQKENI. V lost 6 bases and J lost 5, with 17 bases in between. The CDR3 is made up of 15 amino acids.

The CDR3 DNA reads as TGTGCCAGTAGTATAGGTGTGGACATGGGCTACGAGCAGTACTTC. This gives the protein CASSIGVDMGYEQYF. J is TRBJ2-7 and V is TRBV19; D is perhaps TRBD1 (5 bases). V was shortened by 1 base and J by 3 bases, with 13 bases between the two germline ends. The CDR3 has 15 residues. CDR1 and CDR2 (germline): LNHDA, SQIVND (reference sequence).

The chain carries TRBV19 and TRBJ2-7, with unresolved D. CDR3 length equals 13 residues. CDR1 and CDR2 (germline): LNHDA, SQIVND (reference sequence). Trimming pared 5 bases from V and 5 bases from J, leaving 13 bases between. The chain's CDR3 is CASSAQNLHEQYF. CDR3 DNA sequence: TGTGCCAGTAGTGCACAGAATCTCCACGAGCAGTACTTC.

The chain links TRBV2 to TRBJ2-3; D is uncertain. Trimming stripped 8 bases from V and 4 bases from J, with 16 bases between. The germline V gene encodes CDR1 SNHLY and CDR2 FYNNEI. CDR3 size: 14 residues. In nucleotides, the CDR3 is TGTGCCAGCTCATTACAGTCTACGGCAGATACGCAGTATTTT. Its translation: CASSLQSTADTQYF.

The chain employs TRBV6-6 and TRBJ2-7, with a weak D call TRBD2 (6 bases). The CDR3 totals 15 residues. CDR1 is MNHNY and CDR2 is SVGAGI in the germline V gene (reference sequence). The V gene lost 2 bases and the J gene lost 6 bases, with 17 bases spanning the gap. The CDR3 loop reads CASSYIAGTGPEQYF. Here the CDR3 DNA reads TGTGCCAGCAGTTACATCGCGGGAACGGGTCCCGAGCAGTACTTC.